Following are 30 T cell receptor beta chains from one sample sequenced in a study of blood T cell repertoires in COVID-19. Produced via immunoSEQ multiplex PCR; TCRdb's table is partial and in-frame only. This sample has around 100,000 clones, with around four fifths found just once. Source material: peripheral blood. All receptors derive from an older man with active or convalescent COVID-19.

In this sample, this clone turned up a few times. The gene calls are TRBV5-4 and TRBJ1-1; D perhaps matches TRBD1 (6 bases). The ends were cut back, 4 bases at V and 0 bases at J, with 10 bases in the middle. There are 14 residues in the CDR3. Germline V gene lookup returns CDR1 SGHNT and CDR2 YYREEE (reference sequence). The CDR3 reads CASSPGELNTEAFF. CDR3 nucleotides: TGTGCCAGCAGCCCAGGGGAGTTGAACACTGAAGCTTTCTTT.

This clone turned up a few times. The J gene is TRBJ1-5, the V gene TRBV28, with D possibly TRBD1 on 5 matching bases. The CDR3 runs 14 residues. V gave up 5 bases and J gave up 3 bases, with 11 bases separating them. Germline CDR1 reads MDHEN; CDR2 reads SYDVKM. The CDR3 loop is CASSLAQVNQPQHF. In DNA, the CDR3 is TGTGCCAGCAGTCTGGCACAGGTCAATCAGCCCCAGCATTTT. The entire variable domain, with the rest obtained from reference TRBV28 and TRBJ1-5, is as follows: DVKVTQSSRYLVKRTGEKVFLECVQDMDHENMFWYRQDPGLGLRLIYFSYDVKMKEKGDIPEGYSVSREKKERFSLILESASTNQTSMYLCASSLAQVNQPQHFGDGTRLSIL.

The chain combines TRBV27 with TRBJ2-7, with TRBD2 matching 8 bases. The V segment lost 4 bases and the J segment 3 bases; nucleotides outside the gene matches: 8. This CDR3 region has 15 residues. CDR1 is MNHEY and CDR2 is SMNVEV in the germline V gene (reference sequence). CDR3 sequence reads: CASSSKREYRYEQYF. CDR3 coding DNA: TGTGCCAGCAGTTCCAAGCGGGAGTATCGCTACGAGCAGTACTTC.

This clone was detected only once. The rearrangement uses TRBV25-1 and TRBJ2-2, with a possible D match to TRBD1 (5 bases). The CDR3 length is 13 residues. Germline CDR1 reads MGHDK; CDR2 reads SYGVNS. Trimming pared 7 bases from V and 4 bases from J, leaving 10 bases between. The CDR3 nucleotides read TGTGCCAGCACGGACACGCGCACCGGGGAGCTGTTTTTT. This codes for CASTDTRTGELFF.

The chain employs TRBV27 and TRBJ2-1, with 10 nucleotides matching TRBD1. The germline gives CDR1 MNHEY, CDR2 SMNVEV (reference sequence). The ends lost 3 bases at V and 2 bases at J; junction bases unmatched: 4. This CDR3 is built from 16 residues. CDR3 loop: CASSFRGQGAYNEQFF. CDR3 nucleotide sequence: TGTGCCAGCAGTTTCCGCGGACAGGGGGCCTACAATGAGCAGTTCTTC.

The genes are TRBV24-1 and TRBJ2-3; D remains unclear. This CDR3 spans 14 amino acids. From germline, CDR1 is KGHDR and CDR2 SFDVKD. The V gene lost 4 bases and the J gene lost 2 bases, with 9 bases spanning the gap. CDR3 coding DNA: TGTGCCACCAGTGACCAACAGTACACAGATACGCAGTATTTT. This encodes CATSDQQYTDTQYF.

The gene calls are TRBV5-5 and TRBJ1-1, with 8 bases that match TRBD1. V lost 3 bases to trimming and J lost 4 bases; unmatched junction nucleotides: 8. CDR3 size: 15 residues. CDR1 and CDR2 (germline): SGHKS, YYEKEE (reference sequence). The CDR3 here is CASSSAGTGGTEAFF. The CDR3 DNA follows: TGTGCCAGCAGCTCCGCCGGGACAGGAGGCACTGAAGCTTTCTTT. Complete variable domain (other parts from reference TRBV5-5 and TRBJ1-1): DAGVTQSPTHLIKTRGQQVTLRCSPISGHKSVSWYQQVLGQGPQFIFQYYEKEERGRGNFPDRFSARQFPNYSSELNVNALLLGDSALYLCASSSAGTGGTEAFFGQGTRLTVV.

The rearrangement uses TRBV6-1 and TRBJ2-7; 7 bases align to TRBD2. Germline V gives CDR1 MNHNS, CDR2 SASEGT. Trimming removed 0 bases from V and 7 bases from J; junction bases left unmatched: 0. This CDR3 has 12 amino acids. The CDR3 nucleotides read TGTGCCAGCAGTGAAGCCGGGGGGGAGCAGTACTTC. Protein product: CASSEAGGEQYF.

V usage is TRBV6-5 and J usage is TRBJ1-2; maybe TRBD1 (6 bases). The germline V gene encodes CDR1 MNHEY and CDR2 SVGAGI. V shed 6 bases and J shed 8 bases, with 16 bases lying between them. The CDR3 loop spans 13 amino acids. CDR3 DNA sequence: TGTGCCAGCAGAAGGACAGTCGGGAGGGGCTACACCTTC. Its protein is CASRRTVGRGYTF.

J is TRBJ1-1 and V is TRBV6-5; TRBD1 is a possible D gene (6 bases). The V and J ends lost 6 bases and 4 bases respectively, with 12 bases between them. Germline values: CDR1 MNHEY, CDR2 SVGAGI. This CDR3 region has 13 residues. In DNA form, the CDR3 reads TGTGCCAGCAGGCCACAGGGCGTCACTGAAGCTTTCTTT. Amino acid sequence: CASRPQGVTEAFF.

The chain carries TRBV15 and TRBJ1-1; D is ambiguous. Germline CDR1 LNHNV, CDR2 YYDKDF (reference sequence). V lost 5 bases and J lost 0, with 13 bases in between. This CDR3 spans 15 amino acids. This CDR3 reads CATSDHIDMNTEAFF. The CDR3 DNA reads as TGTGCCACCAGCGATCATATAGACATGAACACTGAAGCTTTCTTT.

The V and J genes are TRBV5-6 and TRBJ1-4, with 8 bases matching TRBD1. CDR3 size: 15 residues. Germline-derived CDR1 and CDR2 are SGHDT and YYEEEE. V was clipped by 1 base and J by 8 bases; unmatched bases: 7. DNA for the CDR3: TGTGCCAGCAGCTTGTCGGGACAGGTGAGGGAAAAACTGTTTTTT. Amino acids: CASSLSGQVREKLFF.

V usage is TRBV11-2 and J usage is TRBJ2-1, with TRBD2 matching over 9 bases. V trimming: 7 bases; J trimming: 7 bases; junction bases outside the gene matches: 17. The CDR3 spans 17 residues. CDR1 is SGHAT, CDR2 FQNNGV, per germline. The CDR3 sequence: CASIRGAPGLASNEQFF. Written as DNA, the CDR3 is TGTGCCAGCATCCGGGGGGCCCCGGGACTAGCTTCGAATGAGCAGTTCTTC.

V gene TRBV6-4 combines with J gene TRBJ1-1; tentatively, D is TRBD1 (6 bases). This CDR3 spans 13 amino acids. With 4 bases removed from V and 4 bases from J, the gap between germline ends came to 10 bases. The V gene's germline CDR1 is MRHNA and CDR2 SNTAGT. The CDR3 DNA sequence: TGTGCCAGCAGTGGACAGGCGGGCACTGAAGCTTTCTTT. It specifies CASSGQAGTEAFF.

The chain has TRBV5-1 and TRBJ2-2; 7 bases align to TRBD1. Germline-derived CDR1 and CDR2 are SGHRS and YFSETQ. The ends lost 4 bases at V and 7 bases at J; junction bases unmatched: 10. CDR3 size: 15 residues. CDR3 protein: CASSLRLTGNGELFF. CDR3 DNA sequence: TGCGCCAGCAGCCTTCGACTGACAGGGAACGGGGAGCTGTTTTTT.

Comment on this clone: At the DNA level, this CDR3 is encoded by other sequences in the same sample as well. The chain links TRBV29-1 to TRBJ1-5, with 8 bases fitting TRBD1. V gave up 2 bases and J gave up 6 bases; unmatched junction bases: 6. The germline V gene encodes CDR1 SQVTM and CDR2 ANQGSEA. The CDR3 has 14 residues. CDR3 loop: CSVETGGIGQPQHF. The CDR3 DNA sequence: TGCAGCGTTGAAACAGGGGGAATCGGTCAGCCCCAGCATTTT.

This chain links TRBV18 with TRBJ1-5; 7 bases agree with TRBD1. The CDR3 is 14 residues long. With 4 bases clipped from V and 0 bases from J, the junction kept 0 bases outside the gene matches. From germline, CDR1 is KGHSH and CDR2 LQKENI. This CDR3 reads CASSRDSSNQPQHF. Here the CDR3 DNA reads TGTGCCAGCTCACGGGACAGTAGCAATCAGCCCCAGCATTTT.

This clone has just one count. This chain uses TRBV30 with TRBJ2-3; possible D gene TRBD2, 5 bases. The CDR3 is 13 amino acids. Germline-derived CDR1 and CDR2 are GTSNPN and SVGIG (reference sequence). Between the trimmed V and J ends, which lost 1 base and 3 bases, there was a span of 8 bases. This chain's CDR3 is CAWSGGITDTQYF. DNA for the CDR3: TGTGCCTGGAGTGGAGGGATTACAGATACGCAGTATTTT.

The genes are TRBV6-2 or TRBV6-3 and TRBJ1-1; D gene ambiguous. Germline assignment: CDR1 MNHEY and CDR2 SVGEGT. V was pared by 5 bases and J by 7 bases, with 11 bases between. The CDR3 spans 12 residues. In nucleotides, the CDR3 is TGTGCCAGCAGTCCACCGACACGTGAAGCTTTCTTT. The encoded protein is CASSPPTREAFF.

This clone came up a few times. The CDR3 spells CSAGPGLLEGYTF. In DNA, the CDR3 is TGCAGCGCCGGTCCTGGACTGCTCGAGGGCTACACCTTC. The chain combines TRBV29-1 with TRBJ1-2; D remains ambiguous. CDR3 size: 13 residues. Trimming stripped 7 bases from V and 8 bases from J, with 20 bases between. The germline gives CDR1 SQVTM, CDR2 ANQGSEA.

There are a few counts of this clone. The V call is TRBV4-2, the J call TRBJ2-1; 9 bases agree with TRBD2. Germline CDR1 LGHNA, CDR2 YNFKEQ. V lost 0 bases and J lost 4; bases outside the gene matches: 4. The CDR3 is made up of 16 amino acids. CDR3 nucleotides: TGTGCCAGCAGCCAAGAGCCTAGCGGGGATTACAATGAGCAGTTCTTC. Amino acid sequence: CASSQEPSGDYNEQFF.

CDR3 in DNA: TGTGCCAGCAGAGCCGGGACAGTGAACACTGAAGCTTTCTTT. This sequence encodes CASRAGTVNTEAFF. The chain joins TRBV6-1 to TRBJ1-1; 7 bases agree with TRBD1. The CDR3 spans 14 residues. Germline CDR1 and CDR2: MNHNS and SASEGT. V shed 6 bases, J shed 0 bases, and the junction held 4 bases outside the gene matches.

J is TRBJ2-3 and V is TRBV3-1 (or the pseudogene TRBV3-2); 11 nucleotides agree with TRBD2. Trimming took 5 bases from V and 2 from J; bases not matched to a gene: 6. The CDR3 is 16 residues long. Germline CDR1 reads LGHDT; CDR2 reads YNNKEL (reference sequence). CDR3 sequence (DNA): TGTGCCAGCAGCGTACTAGCGGGAGTTGTCACAGATACGCAGTATTTT. Residues: CASSVLAGVVTDTQYF.

The chain has TRBV6-5 and TRBJ1-1, with D possibly matching TRBD1 (5 bases). The CDR3 spans 14 residues. CDR1 is MNHEY and CDR2 is SVGAGI in the germline V gene. V was pared by 4 bases and J by 5 bases, with 14 bases between. CDR3 protein: CASSSPGMTTEAFF. DNA of the CDR3: TGTGCCAGCAGTTCTCCAGGGATGACGACTGAAGCTTTCTTT.

This clone was seen a single time. V usage is TRBV2 and J usage is TRBJ1-5; TRBD1 matches at 7 bases. V shed 5 bases and J 0 bases; nucleotides not matched to a gene: 1. Per the germline V gene, CDR1 is SNHLY and CDR2 is FYNNEI. This CDR3 spans 14 amino acids. CDR3 nucleotides: TGTGCCAGCAGTCGGGACAGTAGCAATCAGCCCCAGCATTTT. Translation: CASSRDSSNQPQHF.

This chain connects TRBV6-5 to TRBJ1-5; TRBD1 aligns across 7 bases. Per germline, CDR1 MNHEY and CDR2 SVGAGI. CDR3 size: 14 residues. V lost 6 bases, J lost 9 bases, and 11 bases stayed unmatched. DNA of the CDR3: TGTGCCAGCAGGGCGGGACAGCCCCCAGGGCCCCAGCATTTT. The encoded protein is CASRAGQPPGPQHF.

V usage is TRBV7-6 and J usage is TRBJ2-1, with a weak D call TRBD2 (6 bases). V shed 1 base and J shed 9 bases, with 10 bases lying between them. The CDR3 covers 13 residues. Germline values: CDR1 SGHVS, CDR2 FNYEAQ. CDR3 nucleotides: TGTGCCAGCAGCTTAGGGAGGGGCTCTGAGCAGTTCTTC. It translates to CASSLGRGSEQFF.

The V and J genes are TRBV7-6 and TRBJ2-7; 8 bases are a match to TRBD2. Losses at the gene ends were 5 bases for V and 2 bases for J; bases not matched to a gene: 5. Germline V lookup: CDR1 SGHVS, CDR2 FNYEAQ. This CDR3 is built from 14 residues. This CDR3 is CASSGAGDPYEQYF. The CDR3 nucleotides read TGTGCCAGCAGCGGAGCGGGAGACCCCTACGAGCAGTACTTC. Variable domain in full (rest from reference TRBV7-6 and TRBJ2-7): GAGVSQSPRYKVTKRGQDVALRCDPISGHVSLYWYRQALGQGPEFLTYFNYEAQQDKSGLPNDRFSAERPEGSISTLTIQRTEQRDSAMYRCASSGAGDPYEQYFGPGTRLTVT.

DNA of the CDR3: TGCAGCGTTGTTGAGGGATTTGGGTTCTACACCTTC. It encodes CSVVEGFGFYTF. The gene calls are TRBV29-1 and TRBJ1-2; D call uncertain. Germline V gives CDR1 SQVTM, CDR2 ANQGSEA. Trimming stripped 4 bases from V and 10 bases from J, with 16 bases between. The CDR3 runs to 12 residues.

The chain recombines TRBV5-4 with TRBJ2-1; a weak D match, TRBD2 (5 bases). Germline lookup yields CDR1 SGHNT and CDR2 YYREEE (reference sequence). Trimming took 2 bases from V and 0 from J, leaving 9 bases between them. The CDR3 consists of 15 residues. DNA for the CDR3: TGTGCCAGCAGCTTAATTGAGGGCTCCTACAATGAGCAGTTCTTC. Protein: CASSLIEGSYNEQFF.